This T cell receptor beta chain was identified during a study of CD8+ T cells in alopecia areata. In this sample, this clone turned up a few times. Its antigen remains unknown. It was cDNA, reverse transcribed from extracted RNA, that served as the sequencing template. TCRdb's copy holds only in-frame clones and misses some; the assay was immunoSEQ multiplex PCR. The sample has around 140,000 clones; 86% are singletons. Documented treatment: oral pan-JAK inhibitor, 5-10 mg twice daily. Study-wide findings and caveats: Having just one nonresponder leaves the connection between baseline CD8+ expansion and response unresolved.

V was trimmed by 1 base and J by 5 bases, leaving 9 bases between them. Germline V gives CDR1 SQVTM, CDR2 ANQGSEA. CDR3 length: 12 residues. This TCR came from a human donor with alopecia areata. Sequencing used CD8+ T cells sorted from blood, obtained at week 4, from a patient treated with tofacitinib. V usage is TRBV29-1 and J usage is TRBJ2-7; a possible D gene is TRBD2 (6 bases). CDR3: CSVEGGVNEQYF. CDR3 in DNA: TGCAGCGTTGAAGGGGGGGTGAACGAGCAGTACTTC.